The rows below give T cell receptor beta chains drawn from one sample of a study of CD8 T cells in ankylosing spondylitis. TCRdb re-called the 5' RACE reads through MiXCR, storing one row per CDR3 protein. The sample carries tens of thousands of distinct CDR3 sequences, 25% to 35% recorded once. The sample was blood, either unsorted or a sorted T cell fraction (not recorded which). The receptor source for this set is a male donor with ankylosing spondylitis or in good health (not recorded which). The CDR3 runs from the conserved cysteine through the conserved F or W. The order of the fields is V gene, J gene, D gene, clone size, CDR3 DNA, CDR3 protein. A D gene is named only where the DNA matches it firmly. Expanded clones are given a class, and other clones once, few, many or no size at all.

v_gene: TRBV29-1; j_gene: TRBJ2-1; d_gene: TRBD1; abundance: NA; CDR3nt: TGCAGCGTTTGGACAGGGGTCAATGAGCAGTTCTTC; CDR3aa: CSVWTGVNEQFF
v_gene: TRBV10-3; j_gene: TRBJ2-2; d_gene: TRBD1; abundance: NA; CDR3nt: TGTGCCATCAAACGTGGACAGGCTAACACCGGGGAGCGGTTTTTT; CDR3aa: CAIKRGQANTGERFF
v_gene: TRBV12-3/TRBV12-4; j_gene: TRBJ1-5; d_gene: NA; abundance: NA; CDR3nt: TGTGCCAGCAGTTCAGGGGCGACTAATCAGCCCCAGCATTTT; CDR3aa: CASSSGATNQPQHF
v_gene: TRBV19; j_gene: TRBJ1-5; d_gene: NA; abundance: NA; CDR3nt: TGTGCCAGTAGGCCTAACGGAGTATGGGATCAGCCCCAGCATTTT; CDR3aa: CASRPNGVWDQPQHF
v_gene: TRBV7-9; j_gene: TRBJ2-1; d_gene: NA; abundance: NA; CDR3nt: TGTGCCAGCAGCCCCGGTCCGCGGGGAGACAATGAGCAGTTCTTC; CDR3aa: CASSPGPRGDNEQFF
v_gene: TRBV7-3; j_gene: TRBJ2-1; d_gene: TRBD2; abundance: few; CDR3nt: TGTGCCAGCAGCCAACTAGCGGGAGCTTACAATGAGCAGTTCTTC; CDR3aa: CASSQLAGAYNEQFF
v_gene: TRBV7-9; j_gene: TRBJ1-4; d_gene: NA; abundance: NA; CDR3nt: TGTGCCAGCACCATCGGAAGGACTGCAACTAATGAAAAACTGTTTTTT; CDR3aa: CASTIGRTATNEKLFF
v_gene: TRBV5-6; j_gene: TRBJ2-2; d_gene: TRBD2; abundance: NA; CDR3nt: TGTGCCAGCAGCCAAACGGGACTAGCGGGCGACACCGGGGAGCTGTTTTTT; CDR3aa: CASSQTGLAGDTGELFF
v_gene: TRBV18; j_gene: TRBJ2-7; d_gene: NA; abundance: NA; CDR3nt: TGTGCCAGCTCATCCGAAAGAAACGAGCAGTACTTC; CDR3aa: CASSSERNEQYF
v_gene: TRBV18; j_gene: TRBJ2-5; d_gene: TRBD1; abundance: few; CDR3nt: TGTGCCAGCTCACGCTGGACAGGGGGAGAAGAGACCCAGTACTTC; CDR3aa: CASSRWTGGEETQYF
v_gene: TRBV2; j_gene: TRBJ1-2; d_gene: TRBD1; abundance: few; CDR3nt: TGTGCCAGCAGGGGACAGGAGGCTGGCTACACCTTC; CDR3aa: CASRGQEAGYTF
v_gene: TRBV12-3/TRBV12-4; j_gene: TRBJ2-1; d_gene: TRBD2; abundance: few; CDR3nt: TGTGCCAGCAGCCTGGGGGGGTGGCGGAGCGATGAGCAGTTCTTC; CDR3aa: CASSLGGWRSDEQFF
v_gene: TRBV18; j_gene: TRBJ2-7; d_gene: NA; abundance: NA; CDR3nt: TGTGCCAGCTCCCCTCAGACCTACGAGCAGTACTTC; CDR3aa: CASSPQTYEQYF
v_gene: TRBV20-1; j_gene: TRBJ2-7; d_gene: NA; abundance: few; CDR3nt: TGCAGTGCTAGGGGTCTTTCCTACGAGCAGTACTTC; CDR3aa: CSARGLSYEQYF
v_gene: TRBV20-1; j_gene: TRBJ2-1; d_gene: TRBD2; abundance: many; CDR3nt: TGCAGTGCTAGCCCATCGGGGGCTAGCGGGCGAGGGTGGCAGTTCTTC; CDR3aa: CSASPSGASGRGWQFF
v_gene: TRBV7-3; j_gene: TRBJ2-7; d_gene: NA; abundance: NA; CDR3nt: TGTGCCAGCAGCTTAATGGCGGGATACGAGCAGTACTTC; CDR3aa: CASSLMAGYEQYF
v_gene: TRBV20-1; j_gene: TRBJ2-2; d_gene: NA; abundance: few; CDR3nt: TGCAGTGCCGCCCGGACAGAGAACACCGGGGAGCTGTTTTTT; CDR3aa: CSAARTENTGELFF
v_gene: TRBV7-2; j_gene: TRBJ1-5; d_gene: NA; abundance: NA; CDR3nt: TGTGCCAGCAGCTTAGTAGCGGGCTATAGCAATCAGCCCCAGCATTTT; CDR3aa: CASSLVAGYSNQPQHF
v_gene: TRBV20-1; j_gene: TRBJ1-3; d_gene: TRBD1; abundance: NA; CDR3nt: TGCAGTGCTAGTTCCGGGACAGGGGTTTTGGGAAACACCATATATTTT; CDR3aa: CSASSGTGVLGNTIYF
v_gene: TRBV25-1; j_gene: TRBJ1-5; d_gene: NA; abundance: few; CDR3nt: TGTGCCAGCGCGGGAAGTTTGCCCCATCAGCCCCAGCATTTT; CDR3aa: CASAGSLPHQPQHF
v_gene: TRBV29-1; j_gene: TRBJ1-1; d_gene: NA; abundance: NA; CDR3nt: TGCAGCGTTGATTATGGACAACTGAACACTGAAGCTTTCTTT; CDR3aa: CSVDYGQLNTEAFF
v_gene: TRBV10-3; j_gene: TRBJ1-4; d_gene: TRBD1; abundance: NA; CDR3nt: TGTGCCACCCAGGACAGGGGGAATGAAAAACTGTTTTTT; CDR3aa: CATQDRGNEKLFF
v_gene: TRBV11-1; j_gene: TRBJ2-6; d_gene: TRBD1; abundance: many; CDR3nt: TGTGCCAGCGGAGACAGGGTGTCCTCTGGGGCCAACGTCCTGACTTTC; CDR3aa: CASGDRVSSGANVLTF
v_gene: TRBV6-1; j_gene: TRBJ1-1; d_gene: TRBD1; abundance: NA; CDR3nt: TGTGCCAGCAGCCCCCGGGACAGGGGACCCGAAGCTTTCTTT; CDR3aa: CASSPRDRGPEAFF
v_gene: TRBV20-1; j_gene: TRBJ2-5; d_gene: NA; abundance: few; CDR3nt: TGCAGTGCTAGAGGTGCGGGGCAAGAGACCCAGTACTTC; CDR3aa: CSARGAGQETQYF
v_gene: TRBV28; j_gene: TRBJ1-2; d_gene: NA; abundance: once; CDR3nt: TGTGCCAGCAGTTTATGGGGCTATGGCTACACCTTC; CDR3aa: CASSLWGYGYTF
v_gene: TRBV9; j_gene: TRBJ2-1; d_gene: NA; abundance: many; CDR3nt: TGTGCCAGCAGCCTGAGGTGGGAGACCCACAATGAGCAGTTCTTC; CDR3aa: CASSLRWETHNEQFF
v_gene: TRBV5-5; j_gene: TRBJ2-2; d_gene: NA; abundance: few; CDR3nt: TGTGCCAGCAGCTTGGAGGGGGGAAGGGCCGGGGAGCTGTTTTTT; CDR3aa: CASSLEGGRAGELFF
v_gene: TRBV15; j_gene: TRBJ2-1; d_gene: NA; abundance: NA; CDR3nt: TGTGCCACCAAAGGGAGCTCCTACAATGAGCAGTTCTTC; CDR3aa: CATKGSSYNEQFF
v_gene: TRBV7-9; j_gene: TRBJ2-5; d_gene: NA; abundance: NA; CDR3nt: TGTGCCAGCAGCTCCACTTGGACAGAACAAGAGACCCAGTACTTC; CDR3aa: CASSSTWTEQETQYF
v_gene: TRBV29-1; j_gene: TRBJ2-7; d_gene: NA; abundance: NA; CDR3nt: TGCAGCGTTGCTGGCTTCCGCTACGAGCAGTACTTC; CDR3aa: CSVAGFRYEQYF
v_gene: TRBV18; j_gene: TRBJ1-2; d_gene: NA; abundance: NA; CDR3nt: TGTGCCAGCTCACCAGCCGACCTGGTGGGCTACACCTTC; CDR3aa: CASSPADLVGYTF
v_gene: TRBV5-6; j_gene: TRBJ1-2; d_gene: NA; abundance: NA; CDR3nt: TGTGCCAGCACAGCCGATTATGGCTACACCTTC; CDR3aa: CASTADYGYTF
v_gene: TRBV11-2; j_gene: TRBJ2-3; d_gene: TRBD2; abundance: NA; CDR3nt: TGTGCCAGCAGCTTAGAGGCAGCAGGACTAGCGACAGATACGCAGTATTTT; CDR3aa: CASSLEAAGLATDTQYF
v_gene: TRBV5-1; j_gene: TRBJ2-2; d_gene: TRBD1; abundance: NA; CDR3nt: TGCGCCAGCAGCTCGGGACAGGGAGAAGGTGGGACCGGGGAGCTGTTTTTT; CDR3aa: CASSSGQGEGGTGELFF
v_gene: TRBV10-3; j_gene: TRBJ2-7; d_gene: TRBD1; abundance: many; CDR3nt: TGTGCCATCAGTCCAGGGGACAGGCCCTACGAGCAGTACTTC; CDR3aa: CAISPGDRPYEQYF